The 12 T cell receptor beta chains given below trace back to one sample, sequenced in a study of OX40 agonist ivuxolimab in advanced cancers. Sequencing was performed with immunoSEQ multiplex PCR; in TCRdb, only in-frame clones are kept and a portion is missing. The table lists 72,000 or so clones, 87% of them singletons. The sequences come from CD4+ or CD8+ T cells sorted from blood, collected in a trial of the OX40 agonist ivuxolimab. The receptors shown here come from an adult with an advanced solid tumor such as melanoma, head and neck, liver or kidney cancer.

This chain uses TRBV19 with TRBJ2-1; D is unclear. This CDR3 is 15 amino acids long. Trimming cost V 5 bases and J 5 bases, with 16 bases left between them. Germline CDR1 reads LNHDA; CDR2 reads SQIVND (reference sequence). The CDR3 sequence: CASSLGPPVNNEQFF. CDR3 sequence (DNA): TGTGCCAGTAGTTTAGGACCCCCGGTCAACAATGAGCAGTTCTTC.

The chain recombines TRBV5-1 with TRBJ2-7; perhaps D is TRBD1 or TRBD2 (7 bases each). CDR3 size: 14 residues. Germline V gene data show CDR1 as SGHRS and CDR2 as YFSETQ. Trimming left V 4 bases short and J 6 bases short, with 17 bases between. CDR3 sequence (DNA): TGCGCCAGCAGCCCAGAGGGGAGGGGGCGCGAGCAGTACTTC. The encoded protein is CASSPEGRGREQYF.

This chain joins TRBV11-3 and TRBJ2-3; a possible D gene is TRBD1 (6 bases). V shed 5 bases and J shed 6 bases, with 9 bases lying between them. CDR1 and CDR2 (germline): SGHNT, YENEEA. The CDR3 is 12 amino acids. The CDR3, as DNA: TGTGCCAGCAGCAAAACAGGGGATACGCAGTATTTT. Translation gives CASSKTGDTQYF.

The rearrangement uses TRBV5-1 and TRBJ1-1; D gene uncertain. The V gene's germline CDR1 is SGHRS and CDR2 YFSETQ. The ends were cut back, 4 bases at V and 7 bases at J, with 11 bases in the middle. The CDR3 loop spans 12 amino acids. Here the CDR3 DNA reads TGCGCCAGCAGCACTGAAGCAGGTGAAGCTTTCTTT. This codes for CASSTEAGEAFF.

The CDR3 region has the DNA TGCGCCAGCAGCTTCGGCGACAGGGATACGCAGTATTTT. As protein: CASSFGDRDTQYF. This chain joins TRBV5-1 and TRBJ2-3; D perhaps matches TRBD1 (6 bases). The CDR3 contains 13 residues. Germline lookup yields CDR1 SGHRS and CDR2 YFSETQ. Trimming cost V 2 bases and J 6 bases, with 10 bases left between them.

CDR3: CASSLLGGELFF. In DNA form, the CDR3 reads TGTGCCAGCAGCTTGCTGGGGGGGGAGCTGTTTTTT. The gene calls are TRBV7-2 and TRBJ2-2; no clear D. The CDR3 runs 12 residues. V lost 3 bases to trimming and J lost 8 bases, with 7 bases between them. Germline CDR1 reads SGHTA; CDR2 reads FQGNSA.

This chain connects TRBV21-1 to TRBJ2-7; the table's TRBD2 call for D was not verified on the DNA. TRBV21-1 is assigned pseudogene status. The CDR3 consists of 15 residues. The CDR3 sequence is CASSRNPGGLAEQYF. DNA for the CDR3: TGTGCCAGCAGCCGAAATCCGGGGGGGCTCGCCGAGCAGTACTTC.

This clone was picked up a small number of times. The rearrangement links TRBV6-1 to TRBJ1-1; possibly TRBD1 for D (5 bases). V was cut by 6 bases and J by 2 bases, with 10 bases left in between. The CDR3 contains 13 residues. Germline values: CDR1 MNHNS, CDR2 SASEGT. CDR3 loop: CASRGVLNTEAFF. CDR3 nucleotides: TGTGCCAGCAGAGGGGTCCTCAACACTGAAGCTTTCTTT.

This sequence joins TRBV5-6 and TRBJ2-2; tentative D call: TRBD2 (6 bases). From germline, CDR1 is SGHDT and CDR2 YYEEEE. Deletions cut 0 bases from V and 2 bases from J, with 8 bases between. The CDR3 covers 15 residues. CDR3 nucleotide sequence: TGTGCCAGCAGCTTGGGGAGGGCAAACACCGGGGAGCTGTTTTTT. Translating gives CASSLGRANTGELFF.

The V gene is TRBV18, the J gene TRBJ2-3, with 7 bases lining up with TRBD2. Germline CDR1 KGHSH, CDR2 LQKENI. The CDR3 runs to 14 residues. Trimming at V came to 2 bases and at J to 4 bases, leaving 3 bases not matched to a gene. The CDR3 nucleotides are TGTGCCAGCTCACCATCGGGAGGCGCAGATACGCAGTATTTT. Encoded protein: CASSPSGGADTQYF.

This chain uses TRBV7-8 with TRBJ1-1; D remains unclear. This CDR3 is 14 amino acids long. The germline V gene encodes CDR1 SGHVS and CDR2 FQNEAQ. The V and J ends lost 0 bases and 6 bases respectively, with 11 bases between them. The CDR3, as DNA: TGTGCCAGCAGCTTAGCGCTCGGGGAAGCTGAAGCTTTCTTT. Translating it yields CASSLALGEAEAFF.

This clone has a handful of counts. V usage is TRBV4-1 and J usage is TRBJ1-2; TRBD1 aligns across 7 bases. V was clipped by 3 bases and J by 8 bases; unmatched bases: 6. CDR3 length equals 13 residues. The germline V gene encodes CDR1 MGHRA and CDR2 YSYEKL. CDR3 loop: CASSQTGKSGYTF. The DNA of the CDR3 is TGCGCCAGCAGCCAGACAGGGAAAAGCGGCTACACCTTC.